Sequencing of this T cell receptor (beta chain) was carried out in a study of T-cell memory formation after mild COVID-19. Constant-segment-primed 5'RACE gave TCR alpha and TCR beta cDNA libraries with sample barcodes and UMIs. MiXCR, applied by TCRdb to the 5' RACE reads, yields one record per CDR3 protein. The sample has around 150,000 distinct CDR3 sequences; roughly a third are singletons. For this clonotype: Its target is unknown.

Study findings and constraints: A subset of responding clones appeared in pre-infection memory, suggesting cross-reactive memory joined.

The origin of this receptor is an adult woman who had mild COVID-19 (a few samples of this study predate the infection). Cell type and time point are not known. Sequencing input: PBMCs or a T cell subset sorted from them (not recorded which).

The CDR3 DNA reads TGTGCCAGCAGCTTACGGGGAGAAAACATTCAGTACTTC. Its protein product is CASSLRGENIQYF. The chain is built from TRBV11-3 and TRBJ2-4; D is perhaps TRBD2 (5 bases). The CDR3 spans 13 residues. V gave up 2 bases and J gave up 5 bases, with 7 bases separating them. Per the germline V gene, CDR1 is SGHNT and CDR2 is YENEEA. Using reference TRBV11-3 and TRBJ2-4 for the parts outside the CDR3, the full variable domain is EAGVVQSPRYKIIEKKQPVAFWCNPISGHNTLYWYLQNLGQGPELLIRYENEEAVDDSQLPKDRFSAERLKGVDSTLKIQPAELGDSAVYLCASSLRGENIQYFGAGTRLSVL.